The 8 T cell receptor beta chains listed next were all sequenced from one sample in a study of T-cell memory formation after mild COVID-19 (dated by TCRdb to about 2021). Libraries were prepared through 5' RACE. Sequenced on an Illumina NovaSeq 6000. The raw public reads went through TCRdb reprocessing: fastp at Q25, MiXCR clone calling, in-frame beta chains kept. Rows are combined by CDR3 protein, so each entry shows the most common genes and DNA. Across this sample there are roughly 170,000 distinct CDR3 sequences, with roughly 18% seen only once. 3.9% of the sample belongs to the ten largest clones. Specimen: PBMCs or a T cell subset sorted from them (not recorded which). The receptors were gathered from a man between 18 and 29 years old who had mild COVID-19 (a few samples of this study predate the infection). The sample titles of this study are shuffled in the database, so cell type and time point are left out; the donor was told from shared clones.

The CDR3, as DNA: TGTGCCAGCAGTTACATAGCTAGCGGGGGGACCGGGGAGCTGTTTTTT. Protein product: CASSYIASGGTGELFF. This chain uses TRBV6-2 or TRBV6-3 with TRBJ2-2, with 11 bases identical to TRBD2. With V trimmed by 2 bases and J by 5 bases, 4 bases remained unmatched. The CDR3 has 16 amino acids. The germline V gene encodes CDR1 MNHEY and CDR2 SVGEGT.

The V gene is TRBV7-2, the J gene TRBJ2-2, with TRBD1 identical over 9 bases. This CDR3 has 14 residues. Germline V gene data show CDR1 as SGHTA and CDR2 as FQGNSA. Unmatched junction bases numbered 5, after V lost 6 bases and J lost 6 bases. The CDR3 nucleotides are TGTGCCAGCAGGACCGGGACAGGGTCCGGGGAGCTGTTTTTT. This codes for CASRTGTGSGELFF.

The rearrangement links TRBV14 to TRBJ2-5; no firm D call. CDR1 is SGHDN, CDR2 FVKESK, per germline. CDR3 length: 15 residues. Trimming stripped 4 bases from V and 1 base from J, with 13 bases between. CDR3 in DNA: TGTGCCAGCAGCCCCTGGATTGCGAGCCAAGAGACCCAGTACTTC. This gives the protein CASSPWIASQETQYF.

V gene TRBV12-3 or TRBV12-4 combines with J gene TRBJ2-5, with TRBD1 as a possible D gene (5 bases). CDR3 length equals 18 residues. Trimming cost V 6 bases and J 5 bases, with 28 bases left between them. The CDR3 loop reads CASSPGATRVGAWETQYF. The CDR3 DNA follows: TGTGCCAGCAGCCCCGGAGCGACCAGGGTAGGGGCGTGGGAGACCCAGTACTTC.

The chain joins TRBV5-5 to TRBJ2-5, with D perhaps TRBD1 (6 bases). There are 18 residues in the CDR3. V lost 2 bases and J 2 bases, leaving 22 bases between the germline ends. In germline, CDR1 is SGHKS, CDR2 YYEKEE (reference sequence). The CDR3 loop is CASSFYGLLRDKQETQYF. The CDR3 nucleotides read TGTGCCAGCAGCTTTTATGGGTTACTTCGGGACAAACAAGAGACCCAGTACTTC.

The chain joins TRBV12-3 or TRBV12-4 to TRBJ2-7; possibly TRBD1 for D (6 bases). Trimming shortened V by 5 bases and J by 1 base, and 12 bases separated the two germline ends. The CDR3 length is 14 residues. DNA of the CDR3: TGTGCCAGCAGTCCGGACGGGACATCCTACGAGCAGTACTTC. Translated, it gives CASSPDGTSYEQYF.

This clonotype was counted a few times. CDR3 DNA: TGTGCCAGCAGCTTGAACAGGGAATCCGAGCAGTACTTC. Translating it yields CASSLNRESEQYF. This chain uses TRBV5-6 with TRBJ2-7; weak D call: TRBD1 (6 bases). The CDR3 is 13 residues long. Germline V lookup: CDR1 SGHDT, CDR2 YYEEEE. V dropped 1 base and J dropped 6 bases, with 11 bases sitting between them.

This clonotype was seen only a few times. This chain connects TRBV7-2 to TRBJ1-2, with 7 bases aligning to TRBD1. Unmatched junction bases numbered 9, after V lost 7 bases and J lost 7 bases. This CDR3 contains 13 residues. Germline loops: CDR1 SGHTA, CDR2 FQGNSA. Here the CDR3 DNA reads TGTGCCAGCACCAGACAGGGCTGGGCTGGCTACACCTTC. This translates into CASTRQGWAGYTF.